One T cell receptor beta chain is described in this entry. The antigen is undetermined. The protocol was immunoSEQ multiplex PCR, while the TCRdb copy is restricted to in-frame clones and leaves out a portion. The table lists tens of thousands of clones, roughly 87% of them singletons, with more than 14% in the top ten. The data were taken from a study of T cells in localized non-small cell lung cancer. Regarding the study as a whole: Longer overall survival associated with higher blood T cell density; shorter survival with higher adjacent-lung clonality. Paired adjacent lung recovered a median around 60 of the top 100 tumor clones.

The V end was cut by 0 bases, the J end by 4 bases, with 7 bases between. The CDR3 totals 14 residues. The V gene's germline CDR1 is MNHEY and CDR2 SMNVEV (reference sequence). Here the sequenced sample was peripheral blood, taken before any cancer treatment. The gene calls are TRBV27 and TRBJ2-1; D not resolved. The sequence came from a man aged 40 to 69 with stage I squamous cell lung carcinoma. CDR3 sequence (DNA): TGTGCCAGCAGTTTATCCGACATTTACAATGAGCAGTTCTTC. The encoded protein is CASSLSDIYNEQFF.